The next 18 T cell receptor beta chains were all read from a single sample in a study of T cell changes during pregnancy in multiple sclerosis. Clones were sequenced by immunoSEQ multiplex PCR, and TCRdb holds only the in-frame ones, with some missing. The sample lists tens of thousands of clones, about 96% seen once, with 0.85% to 1.2% in the top ten. Sequenced material: peripheral blood, taken in the second trimester of pregnancy. These receptors all come from a female donor with multiple sclerosis, enrolled in a pregnancy study.

This chain joins TRBV19 and TRBJ1-1; 9 bases match TRBD1. This CDR3 has 15 residues. Looked up from germline, CDR1 is LNHDA and CDR2 is SQIVND (reference sequence). Trimming cost V 5 bases and J 5 bases; bases outside gene matches: 9. The CDR3 is CASSSSGTGSTEAFF. CDR3 sequence (DNA): TGTGCCAGTAGTTCCTCCGGGACAGGGTCTACTGAAGCTTTCTTT.

This CDR3 reads CASRADNYEQYF. The CDR3 bases are TGTGCCAGCAGAGCCGATAACTACGAGCAGTACTTC. The chain uses TRBV2 and TRBJ2-7, with D unclear. CDR1 and CDR2 (germline): SNHLY, FYNNEI. Trimming pared 6 bases from V and 3 bases from J, leaving 9 bases between. This CDR3 is built from 12 residues.

The V and J genes are TRBV6-1 and TRBJ1-5, with D perhaps TRBD1 (6 bases). V dropped 6 bases and J dropped 3 bases, with 12 bases sitting between them. Germline V gene sequence: CDR1 MNHNS, CDR2 SASEGT. This CDR3 is built from 14 residues. The CDR3 reads CASSRGGPNQPQHF. The CDR3 DNA is TGTGCCAGCAGCCGGGGGGGGCCCAATCAGCCCCAGCATTTT.

This sequence joins TRBV18 and TRBJ2-1, with TRBD2 matching over 9 bases. This CDR3 comprises 16 residues. Germline V gene lookup returns CDR1 KGHSH and CDR2 LQKENI. V trimming: 6 bases; J trimming: 8 bases; junction bases outside the gene matches: 14. Written as DNA, the CDR3 is TGTGCCAGCTCCCGTCTGCTAGCGGGATATTATGATGAGCAGTTCTTC. It yields the protein CASSRLLAGYYDEQFF.

The CDR3 spells CASSFMVGTGNFYEQYF. Here the CDR3 DNA reads TGTGCCAGCAGTTTCATGGTAGGGACAGGGAATTTCTACGAGCAGTACTTC. The chain links TRBV28 to TRBJ2-7; 9 bases match TRBD1. The germline gives CDR1 MDHEN, CDR2 SYDVKM. The ends lost 3 bases at V and 3 bases at J; junction bases unmatched: 12. The CDR3 length is 17 residues.

This rearrangement joins TRBV2 to TRBJ1-2; 7 nucleotides line up with TRBD1. The CDR3 is 12 amino acids. The V and J ends lost 3 bases and 6 bases, in that order; junction bases with no gene match: 1. CDR1 SNHLY and CDR2 FYNNEI come from the germline V gene. The CDR3 bases are TGTGCCAGCAGTGACAGGGGGAATGGCTACACCTTC. It specifies CASSDRGNGYTF.

The gene calls are TRBV18 and TRBJ1-4; D gene uncertain. Looked up from germline, CDR1 is KGHSH and CDR2 is LQKENI. Trimming removed 1 base at V and 0 bases at J, with 9 bases between. The CDR3 covers 16 residues. CDR3 amino acids: CASSPQLPSTNEKLFF. For the CDR3, the DNA is TGTGCCAGCTCACCACAGCTTCCTTCAACTAATGAAAAACTGTTTTTT.

The gene calls are TRBV5-4 and TRBJ1-1, with 7 nucleotides matching TRBD1. The CDR3 loop spans 15 amino acids. V gave up 4 bases and J gave up 1 base; unmatched junction bases: 7. Germline V gene lookup returns CDR1 SGHNT and CDR2 YYREEE (reference sequence). The CDR3 bases are TGTGCCAGCAGCCCGGCGACAGGGCCGAACACTGAAGCTTTCTTT. It specifies CASSPATGPNTEAFF. Complete variable domain (other parts from reference TRBV5-4 and TRBJ1-1): ETGVTQSPTHLIKTRGQQVTLRCSSQSGHNTVSWYQQALGQGPQFIFQYYREEENGRGNFPPRFSGLQFPNYSSELNVNALELDDSALYLCASSPATGPNTEAFFGQGTRLTVV.

V usage is TRBV7-2 and J usage is TRBJ1-5; 9 bases are shared with TRBD1. V dropped 2 bases and J dropped 6; count of bases not matched to a gene: 8. The length of the CDR3 is 16 residues. Looked up from germline, CDR1 is SGHTA and CDR2 is FQGNSA. CDR3 DNA: TGTGCCAGCAGCTTAATTTTAAGGACAGGGGTTCAGCCCCAGCATTTT. It codes for CASSLILRTGVQPQHF.

The chain combines TRBV19 with TRBJ2-5; tentatively, D is TRBD2 (6 bases). The ends were cut back, 5 bases at V and 5 bases at J, with 12 bases in the middle. This CDR3 region has 13 residues. Germline CDR1 and CDR2: LNHDA and SQIVND (reference sequence). Written as DNA, the CDR3 is TGTGCCAGTAGTTCTGATCGGGGGGAGACCCAGTACTTC. Amino acid sequence: CASSSDRGETQYF.

The table lists this clone with a count of one. The gene calls are TRBV29-1 and TRBJ1-1; 8 nucleotides match TRBD1. Trimming removed 7 bases from V and 2 bases from J; junction bases left unmatched: 6. There are 13 residues in the CDR3. Per germline, CDR1 SQVTM and CDR2 ANQGSEA. The CDR3 sequence: CSEIRGLNTEAFF. In nucleotides, the CDR3 is TGCAGCGAGATCAGGGGGCTTAACACTGAAGCTTTCTTT.

With regard to this clone: This sample includes further DNA sequences coding for the same CDR3. The chain is built from TRBV27 and TRBJ1-2, with D perhaps matching TRBD1 (6 bases). Per the germline V gene, CDR1 is MNHEY and CDR2 is SMNVEV (reference sequence). V shed 2 bases and J shed 2 bases, with 6 bases lying between them. This CDR3 is built from 13 residues. Written as DNA, the CDR3 is TGTGCCAGCAGTTTACAGGGGAACTATGGCTACACCTTC. It is translated as CASSLQGNYGYTF.

The chain links TRBV27 to TRBJ2-3, with 11 bases aligning to TRBD2. CDR1 is MNHEY, CDR2 SMNVEV, per germline (reference sequence). Germline trimming cut 2 bases from V and 1 base from J; bases unmatched to any gene: 11. CDR3 length equals 19 residues. The CDR3 region is CASSLLGVAGGGGTDTQYF. The CDR3 nucleotides are TGTGCCAGCAGTTTACTCGGGGTAGCGGGAGGGGGAGGCACAGATACGCAGTATTTT.

The chain is built from TRBV13 and TRBJ2-1; D might be TRBD1 (5 bases). The CDR3 is 13 residues long. Germline V gene lookup returns CDR1 PRHDT and CDR2 FYEKMQ (reference sequence). The V end lost 5 bases, the J end lost 15 bases, and 20 bases lay between the germline ends. The CDR3 loop is CASSIQVPSLPFF. The CDR3 DNA reads TGTGCCAGCAGCATACAGGTACCTAGTTTACCGTTCTTC.

There are a few counts of this clone. The chain employs TRBV7-7 and TRBJ2-7; D perhaps matches TRBD2 (5 bases). Germline V gene sequence: CDR1 SSHAT, CDR2 FNYEAQ (reference sequence). The V end lost 4 bases, the J end lost 3 bases, and 22 bases lay between the germline ends. CDR3 length: 17 amino acids. The CDR3 region has the DNA TGTGCCAGCAGCTCACCCGGGATCGACCTCACTTACTACGAGCAGTACTTC. This translates into CASSSPGIDLTYYEQYF.

V gene TRBV4-2 combines with J gene TRBJ2-1; D is ambiguous. This CDR3 has 13 residues. V lost 1 base and J lost 4, with 5 bases in between. Germline loops: CDR1 LGHNA, CDR2 YNFKEQ. The CDR3 reads CASSQALYNEQFF. CDR3 bases: TGTGCCAGCAGCCAAGCCCTTTACAATGAGCAGTTCTTC.

This sequence joins TRBV21-1 and TRBJ1-5. TRBV21-1 is flagged as a pseudogene. The CDR3 is 13 residues long. For the CDR3, the DNA is TGTGCCAGCAGCATGTCAGACTATCAGCCCCAGCATTTT. Its translation: CASSMSDYQPQHF.

The V call is TRBV2, the J call TRBJ1-5; no clear D. The CDR3 is made up of 15 amino acids. The V gene's germline CDR1 is SNHLY and CDR2 FYNNEI. The V end was cut by 0 bases, the J end by 3 bases, with 9 bases between. CDR3: CASSEASRFNQPQHF. The CDR3, as DNA: TGTGCCAGCAGTGAAGCGAGCAGGTTCAATCAGCCCCAGCATTTT.